This TCR beta chain was recorded in a study of shared clonotypes between healthy human individuals. Findings of the study overall: Represented genetic and exposure-history diversity was restricted by having few donors.

As concerns this clone: The target antigen is unknown.

Each donor was a Caucasian adult residing in Nashville, Tennessee. The CDR3 is 15 residues long. Germline loops: CDR1 MDHEN, CDR2 SYDVKM. V was clipped by 6 bases and J by 2 bases, with 16 bases between them. The authors' processing: ImmunoSEQ output lacked quality scores and full-length reads, limiting matched filtering. Libraries were prepared by immunoSEQ multiplex PCR; TCRdb keeps only in-frame clonotypes and omits some of them. V and J calls and clone size are as listed in that table; D and trimming were resolved from the DNA. This sample carries about 480,000 clones, around 79% of them seen once, and the ten largest clones take around 12%.

Sequencing input: PBMCs. The sequence came from a woman between 40 and 50 years old in good health. Some clones in this sample may be carry-over from other donors' samples. This chain uses TRBV28 with TRBJ1-1, with D maybe TRBD1 (5 bases). The chain's CDR3 is CASSLLGADNTEAFF. CDR3 nucleotides: TGTGCCAGCAGCCTCTTAGGGGCAGATAACACTGAAGCTTTCTTT.